This T cell receptor beta chain stems from a study of cytomegalovirus exposure and HLA in healthy donors. Study conclusions and caveats: In a later analysis, TCR beta V- and J-gene trimming showed a link to a missense DCLRE1C variant. Accurate HLA-A and HLA-B prediction from TCR beta sequences was reported for most subjects.

The CDR3 has 18 residues. Germline lookup yields CDR1 MDHEN and CDR2 SYDVKM. V lost 2 bases and J lost 1; bases outside the gene matches: 12. 13 Jbeta primers and 60 Vbeta primers were used for the PCR. Repertoires were generated with immunoSEQ multiplex PCR, while TCRdb's copy carries only in-frame clones and drops some. The table includes about 140,000 clones, around four fifths detected once. Concerning this clone itself: Its target is unknown.

The source is a male donor in good health and CMV-seropositive. The V call is TRBV28, the J call TRBJ2-7; 9 nucleotides agree with TRBD2. The sample taken for sequencing was PBMCs. The CDR3, as DNA: TGTGCCAGCAGTTTACTAGCGGGAAAGAGGAGGAGGTCCTACGAGCAGTACTTC. Encoded protein: CASSLLAGKRRRSYEQYF.